The next 18 T cell receptor beta chains were all read from a single sample in a study of blood T cell repertoires in COVID-19. Libraries were prepared by immunoSEQ multiplex PCR; TCRdb keeps only in-frame clonotypes and omits some of them. The sample yields a few hundred thousand clones, approximately 90% seen once. Source material: PBMCs or T cells enriched from blood (not recorded which). These receptors came from a man aged 25 to 45 who had recovered from COVID-19.

This chain links TRBV4-2 with TRBJ2-1, with 15 positions matching TRBD2. Trimming took 1 base from V and 8 from J; bases not matched to a gene: 3. The CDR3 length is 16 residues. The germline CDR1 and CDR2 sequences are LGHNA and YNFKEQ. CDR3 sequence reads: CASSQGTSGGGHEQFF. DNA for the CDR3: TGTGCCAGCAGCCAAGGGACTAGCGGGGGGGGGCATGAGCAGTTCTTC.

The chain has TRBV7-9 and TRBJ1-2; D remains unclear. Looked up from germline, CDR1 is SEHNR and CDR2 is FQNEAQ (reference sequence). V was cut by 9 bases and J by 1 base, with 15 bases left in between. The CDR3 is made up of 14 amino acids. CDR3 residues: CASTAGVGNYGYTF. The CDR3 bases are TGTGCCAGTACCGCCGGGGTCGGTAACTATGGCTACACCTTC.

CDR3 residues: CASTEGTSGLGDTQYF. CDR3 in DNA: TGTGCCAGCACTGAAGGGACTAGCGGGTTGGGAGATACGCAGTATTTT. The chain is built from TRBV7-2 and TRBJ2-3; 12 nucleotides agree with TRBD2. The CDR3 runs 16 residues. The germline gives CDR1 SGHTA, CDR2 FQGNSA. V trimming: 7 bases; J trimming: 5 bases; junction bases outside the gene matches: 10.

The chain employs TRBV19 and TRBJ1-6; the D is unclear. The ends were cut back, 6 bases at V and 8 bases at J, with 20 bases in the middle. CDR1 is LNHDA and CDR2 is SQIVND in the germline V gene (reference sequence). The CDR3 runs 16 residues. CDR3 region: CASSSRGLPSYSPLHF. The CDR3 bases are TGTGCCAGTAGCAGCCGCGGACTTCCATCTTATTCACCCCTCCACTTT.

The chain combines TRBV10-3 with TRBJ2-5; 9 bases are a match to TRBD2. CDR1 is ENHRY and CDR2 is SYGVKD in the germline V gene. V lost 3 bases, J lost 3 bases, and 2 bases stayed unmatched. The CDR3 totals 14 residues. This CDR3 reads CAISDGGREETQYF. CDR3 nucleotide sequence: TGTGCCATCAGTGATGGCGGGAGGGAAGAGACCCAGTACTTC.

The chain is built from TRBV28 and TRBJ2-7; D possibly corresponds to TRBD2 (5 bases). Germline CDR1 is MDHEN and CDR2 is SYDVKM. Trimming took 2 bases from V and 3 from J, leaving 8 bases between them. This CDR3 is built from 13 residues. The chain's CDR3 is CASSLPGIYEQYF. Written as DNA, the CDR3 is TGTGCCAGCAGTTTACCGGGAATCTACGAGCAGTACTTC.

The chain employs TRBV19 and TRBJ2-5; D might be TRBD1 (6 bases). Germline V lookup: CDR1 LNHDA, CDR2 SQIVND (reference sequence). Trimming took 4 bases from V and 4 from J, leaving 16 bases between them. There are 15 residues in the CDR3. Here the CDR3 reads CASSNRQARGETQYF. The DNA of the CDR3 is TGTGCCAGTAGTAACCGACAGGCCAGAGGAGAGACCCAGTACTTC.

CDR3 sequence: CASSPTGDTEAFF. CDR3 sequence (DNA): TGTGCCAGCAGCCCAACAGGGGACACTGAAGCTTTCTTT. The V and J genes are TRBV3-1 (or the pseudogene TRBV3-2) and TRBJ1-1; 7 bases match TRBD1. CDR1 and CDR2 from the germline V gene are LGHDT and YNNKEL (reference sequence). After removal of 4 bases from V and 3 bases from J, the junction contained 2 bases not matched to a gene. The CDR3 runs 13 residues.

The chain combines TRBV7-2 with TRBJ2-1; 9 positions agree with TRBD1. The CDR3 has 16 amino acids. Germline loops: CDR1 SGHTA, CDR2 FQGNSA. The junction had 9 bases not matched to a gene; V was cut back by 1 base and J by 8 bases. CDR3 sequence (DNA): TGTGCCAGCAGCTTAGAGGACAGGGGATGGGGCGATGAGCAGTTCTTC. Translating gives CASSLEDRGWGDEQFF.

This clone was found once. V usage is TRBV5-8 and J usage is TRBJ2-1; TRBD1 agrees at 7 bases. The germline V gene encodes CDR1 SGHTS and CDR2 YDEGEE. The ends lost 4 bases at V and 4 bases at J; junction bases unmatched: 5. This CDR3 has 14 amino acids. CDR3 protein: CASSEGQVYNEQFF. In DNA, the CDR3 is TGTGCCAGCAGCGAAGGACAGGTTTACAATGAGCAGTTCTTC.

DNA of the CDR3: TGCGCCAGCAGCTTGCAGGGCAGAAGCTCCTATAATTCACCCCTCCACTTT. This sequence encodes CASSLQGRSSYNSPLHF. The genes are TRBV5-1 and TRBJ1-6, with a weak D call TRBD1 (5 bases). CDR1 and CDR2 (germline): SGHRS, YFSETQ. V was trimmed by 1 base and J by 0 bases, leaving 11 bases between them. There are 17 residues in the CDR3.

The rearrangement uses TRBV27 and TRBJ2-7, with TRBD1 matching 9 bases. Germline-derived CDR1 and CDR2 are MNHEY and SMNVEV (reference sequence). CDR3 length: 14 residues. V gave up 6 bases and J gave up 3 bases; unmatched junction bases: 6. CDR3 bases: TGTGCCAGCAGCCCCCGGGACAGGGTCTACGAGCAGTACTTC. It yields the protein CASSPRDRVYEQYF.

In regard to this clone: In the same sample, other DNA sequences code for this CDR3. The rearrangement links TRBV18 to TRBJ2-5; possibly TRBD1 for D (6 bases). The germline V gene has CDR1 KGHSH and CDR2 LQKENI. Trimming left V 3 bases short and J 3 bases short, with 8 bases between. This CDR3 region has 13 residues. CDR3 sequence (DNA): TGTGCCAGCTCACCGGGACAAGAAGAGACCCAGTACTTC. Residues: CASSPGQEETQYF.

This clone was seen only a few times. This rearrangement joins TRBV11-2 to TRBJ2-4; 7 bases line up with TRBD2. This CDR3 spans 16 amino acids. The germline CDR1 and CDR2 sequences are SGHAT and FQNNGV. Trimming removed 3 bases from V and 0 bases from J; junction bases left unmatched: 5. CDR3 residues: CASSLGGFTAKNIQYF. CDR3 nucleotide sequence: TGTGCCAGCAGCTTGGGGGGGTTTACAGCCAAAAACATTCAGTACTTC.

The chain has TRBV18 and TRBJ1-1; D perhaps matches TRBD1 (6 bases). V lost 2 bases to trimming and J lost 11 bases, with 18 bases between them. Germline CDR1 is KGHSH and CDR2 is LQKENI. CDR3 size: 14 residues. CDR3 DNA: TGTGCCAGCTCACCAACGGGCCAGGGGATGAGGGCTTTCTTT. Translation: CASSPTGQGMRAFF.

This chain connects TRBV6-1 to TRBJ2-3; 11 bases match TRBD2. Germline CDR1 MNHNS, CDR2 SASEGT. The ends lost 2 bases at V and 4 bases at J; junction bases unmatched: 5. This CDR3 has 16 residues. Here the CDR3 DNA reads TGTGCCAGCAGTGAATCGCTAGCGGGAGGATCAGATACGCAGTATTTT. The encoded protein is CASSESLAGGSDTQYF.

The V and J genes are TRBV28 and TRBJ2-7; perhaps TRBD2 as D (6 bases). The length of the CDR3 is 15 residues. The germline V and J ends were trimmed by 6 bases and 0 bases, with 15 bases remaining between them. Per the germline V gene, CDR1 is MDHEN and CDR2 is SYDVKM. The CDR3 loop is CASSQKRASSYEQYF. In DNA, the CDR3 is TGTGCCAGCAGCCAAAAGCGGGCCTCCTCCTACGAGCAGTACTTC.

The V call is TRBV5-1, the J call TRBJ2-7; 7 bases map to TRBD1. After removal of 1 base from V and 2 bases from J, the junction contained 12 bases not matched to a gene. From germline, CDR1 is SGHRS and CDR2 YFSETQ. The CDR3 totals 17 residues. The CDR3 is CASSLYTQGSVPYEQYF. In DNA, the CDR3 is TGCGCCAGCAGCTTGTACACACAGGGGTCCGTCCCCTACGAGCAGTACTTC. Together with reference TRBV5-1 and TRBJ2-7, the CDR3 gives the full variable domain: KAGVTQTPRYLIKTRGQQVTLSCSPISGHRSVSWYQQTPGQGLQFLFEYFSETQRNKGNFPGRFSGRQFSNSRSEMNVSTLELGDSALYLCASSLYTQGSVPYEQYFGPGTRLTVT.